The clone carrying this T cell receptor (beta chain) was seen ten or more times. This sample was included in a study of blood T cell repertoires in COVID-19. Study at large: T cells, B-cell-depleted T cells, or PBMCs provided the cDNA or gDNA that served as material.

The germline V gene encodes CDR1 ENHRY and CDR2 SYGVKD. V lost 6 bases and J 4 bases, leaving 12 bases between the germline ends. This CDR3 region has 13 residues. Method: immunoSEQ multiplex PCR; TCRdb's copy keeps in-frame clones and lacks some. The sample shows over 30,000 clones, roughly four fifths of them seen only once. What was sequenced was peripheral blood. The sequence was obtained from a human donor in a cohort sampled during active COVID-19. The chain carries TRBV10-3 and TRBJ1-1, with a weak D call TRBD1 (5 bases). CDR3 amino acids: CAIRGTGVTEAFF. Here the CDR3 DNA reads TGTGCCATCAGGGGAACGGGGGTCACTGAAGCTTTCTTT.